The 29 T cell receptor beta chains reported below all come from one sample, sequenced in a study of blood T cell repertoires in COVID-19. Clones were sequenced by immunoSEQ multiplex PCR, and TCRdb holds only the in-frame ones, with some missing. There are about 160,000 clones in the sample; roughly 84% occur only once, and approximately 7% lies in the top ten. Sequencing input: peripheral blood. These receptors were collected from a man in his fifties with active or convalescent COVID-19.

CDR3 region: CASSQDLAGGYEQYF. The CDR3 DNA reads as TGTGCCAGCAGCCAAGATCTAGCGGGGGGCTACGAGCAGTACTTC. The rearrangement links TRBV4-2 to TRBJ2-7, with 11 bases lining up with TRBD2. Trimming cost V 0 bases and J 3 bases; bases outside gene matches: 1. Looked up from germline, CDR1 is LGHNA and CDR2 is YNFKEQ. The CDR3 is made up of 15 amino acids.

V and J are TRBV11-2 and TRBJ2-5; 8 positions match TRBD2. Trimming removed 5 bases from V and 7 bases from J; junction bases left unmatched: 9. Germline V gene sequence: CDR1 SGHAT, CDR2 FQNNGV. The CDR3 totals 14 residues. This CDR3 reads CASSPWTSSLTQYF. CDR3 nucleotide sequence: TGTGCCAGCAGCCCTTGGACTAGCTCATTGACCCAGTACTTC.

V and J are TRBV2 and TRBJ2-2; TRBD1 matches at 8 bases. The V gene end was trimmed by 4 bases and the J gene end by 3 bases; junction bases not matched to a gene: 4. This CDR3 contains 15 residues. From germline, CDR1 is SNHLY and CDR2 FYNNEI. CDR3 nucleotide sequence: TGTGCCAGCAGTGTGGGGACAGGATACACCGGGGAGCTGTTTTTT. Its translation is CASSVGTGYTGELFF.

The V call is TRBV30, the J call TRBJ1-5, with D hard to call. The V end was cut by 2 bases, the J end by 5 bases, with 13 bases between. The germline V gene has CDR1 GTSNPN and CDR2 SVGIG (reference sequence). The length of the CDR3 is 14 residues. CDR3 residues: CAWSNGVLDQPQHF. As DNA, the CDR3 is TGTGCCTGGAGTAACGGGGTATTGGATCAGCCCCAGCATTTT.

V is TRBV4-1 and J is TRBJ2-7, with D perhaps TRBD2 (6 bases). This CDR3 is 12 amino acids long. The germline V and J ends were trimmed by 5 bases and 4 bases, with 9 bases remaining between them. Germline lookup yields CDR1 MGHRA and CDR2 YSYEKL. In nucleotides, the CDR3 is TGCGCCAGCAGCACGGCGGGATACGAGCAGTACTTC. Translation gives CASSTAGYEQYF.

This rearrangement joins TRBV7-3 to TRBJ2-3; 7 nucleotides line up with TRBD1. Germline trimming cut 5 bases from V and 5 bases from J; bases unmatched to any gene: 10. Germline V gene lookup returns CDR1 SGHTA and CDR2 FQGTGA. The CDR3 totals 15 residues. The CDR3 sequence is CASSIQTGSVDTQYF. The DNA for the CDR3 is TGTGCCAGCAGCATACAGACAGGGAGCGTAGATACGCAGTATTTT.

This sequence joins TRBV5-6 and TRBJ1-2; D call uncertain. V gave up 0 bases and J gave up 4 bases, with 10 bases separating them. This CDR3 region has 14 residues. Looked up from germline, CDR1 is SGHDT and CDR2 is YYEEEE. The CDR3 region has the DNA TGTGCCAGCAGCTTGGTTGCGGTGACCTATGGCTACACCTTC. Its protein product is CASSLVAVTYGYTF.

The chain's CDR3 is CASSEQGWAEQYF. The CDR3, as DNA: TGTGCCAGTAGTGAACAGGGGTGGGCCGAGCAGTACTTC. The chain carries TRBV19 and TRBJ2-7; TRBD1 agrees at 7 bases. Germline V CDR1 and CDR2: LNHDA, SQIVND (reference sequence). Trimming cost V 5 bases and J 6 bases; bases outside gene matches: 7. The length of the CDR3 is 13 residues.

This chain joins TRBV11-2 and TRBJ2-3, with 10 nucleotides matching TRBD2. The CDR3 length is 15 residues. Trimming cost V 6 bases and J 0 bases; bases outside gene matches: 3. CDR1 and CDR2 (germline): SGHAT, FQNNGV. CDR3 in amino acids: CASRQGLASTDTQYF. The CDR3 coding sequence is TGTGCCAGCAGACAGGGACTAGCGAGCACAGATACGCAGTATTTT.

The chain carries TRBV4-3 and TRBJ1-2; unclear D gene. The ends were cut back, 0 bases at V and 8 bases at J, with 13 bases in the middle. This CDR3 has 14 amino acids. The germline CDR1 and CDR2 sequences are LGHNA and YSLEER. The CDR3 DNA reads TGCGCCAGCAGCCAAGATATGCGAGAGGCCGGCTACACCTTC. Protein sequence: CASSQDMREAGYTF.

The chain recombines TRBV6-1 with TRBJ1-5; D possibly corresponds to TRBD1 (5 bases). The V end lost 2 bases, the J end lost 2 bases, and 13 bases lay between the germline ends. The germline gives CDR1 MNHNS, CDR2 SASEGT. The CDR3 consists of 16 residues. Here the CDR3 reads CASSERTREGNQPQHF. Written as DNA, the CDR3 is TGTGCCAGCAGTGAAAGGACAAGGGAGGGCAATCAGCCCCAGCATTTT.

The chain recombines TRBV4-2 with TRBJ1-2; D gene uncertain. CDR1 and CDR2 from the germline V gene are LGHNA and YNFKEQ. Trimming removed 2 bases from V and 8 bases from J, with 15 bases in between. The length of the CDR3 is 14 residues. The DNA for the CDR3 is TGTGCCAGCAGCCAACACGAGAGGGTTGAAGGCTACACCTTC. It translates to CASSQHERVEGYTF.

The V gene is TRBV6-2 or TRBV6-3, the J gene TRBJ2-1, with 10 positions matching TRBD2. V was clipped by 2 bases and J by 2 bases; unmatched bases: 6. This CDR3 has 17 amino acids. The germline gives CDR1 MNHEY, CDR2 SVGEGT. The CDR3 region has the DNA TGTGCCAGCAGTTACGAGACTAGCGGGCTTACCTACAATGAGCAGTTCTTC. Its protein is CASSYETSGLTYNEQFF.

This sequence joins TRBV5-8 and TRBJ1-2, with D uncertain. CDR3 size: 14 residues. Looked up from germline, CDR1 is SGHTS and CDR2 is YDEGEE. Trimming took 0 bases from V and 7 from J, leaving 13 bases between them. Here the CDR3 DNA reads TGTGCCAGCAGCTTGGACCGCTCCAGGTTTGGCTACACCTTC. Protein sequence: CASSLDRSRFGYTF.

The chain employs TRBV24-1 and TRBJ2-1; the match to TRBD2 covers 8 bases. Germline CDR1 reads KGHDR; CDR2 reads SFDVKD. The V and J ends lost 12 bases and 4 bases, in that order; junction bases with no gene match: 13. The CDR3 has 15 amino acids. The CDR3 DNA sequence: TGTGCCGTGGGACGGACGGGGGGGCGGTACAATGAGCAGTTCTTC. Translating gives CAVGRTGGRYNEQFF.

This clone turned up a few times. The chain has TRBV29-1 and TRBJ1-2, with D unclear. Germline CDR1 reads SQVTM; CDR2 reads ANQGSEA. V was shortened by 1 base and J by 4 bases, with 4 bases between the two germline ends. The CDR3 is 11 residues long. CDR3 DNA sequence: TGCAGCGTTGAAGGGGCCTATGGCTACACCTTC. The encoded protein is CSVEGAYGYTF.

The genes are TRBV9 and TRBJ2-7; maybe TRBD1 (5 bases). Trimming removed 2 bases at V and 2 bases at J, with 11 bases between. This CDR3 contains 14 residues. Germline V lookup: CDR1 SGDLS, CDR2 YYNGEE. CDR3 sequence (DNA): TGTGCCAGCAGCGTGACTTACAGGACCTACGAGCAGTACTTC. This codes for CASSVTYRTYEQYF.

This clone showed up just once. The V gene is TRBV7-9, the J gene TRBJ2-3; 7 bases match TRBD1. The germline gives CDR1 SEHNR, CDR2 FQNEAQ (reference sequence). Germline trimming cut 4 bases from V and 0 bases from J; bases unmatched to any gene: 4. There are 15 residues in the CDR3. The chain's CDR3 is CASSSGQSSTDTQYF. The CDR3 bases are TGTGCCAGCAGCTCGGGACAGTCTAGCACAGATACGCAGTATTTT.

The genes are TRBV6-6 and TRBJ2-5, with D possibly TRBD1 on 6 matching bases. V lost 2 bases and J 5 bases, leaving 12 bases between the germline ends. CDR3 length: 14 amino acids. CDR1 is MNHNY, CDR2 SVGAGI, per germline (reference sequence). In nucleotides, the CDR3 is TGTGCCAGCAGTTACGTACAGGGCCGCGAGACCCAGTACTTC. Residues: CASSYVQGRETQYF.

The genes are TRBV23-1 and TRBJ1-5, with a tentative D call TRBD1 (6 bases). TRBV23-1 is given ORF status, its function remaining uncertain. The CDR3 covers 17 residues. Between the trimmed V and J ends, which lost 0 bases and 5 bases, there was a span of 17 bases. CDR3 sequence reads: CASSQSQIVQGHQPQHF. CDR3 DNA sequence: TGCGCCAGCAGTCAATCCCAAATTGTACAGGGCCATCAGCCCCAGCATTTT.

This clone was seen more than once but under ten times. The chain uses TRBV6-4 and TRBJ1-1; D is ambiguous. The CDR3 totals 14 residues. V was shortened by 6 bases and J by 0 bases, with 11 bases between the two germline ends. CDR1 MRHNA and CDR2 SNTAGT come from the germline V gene. The DNA of the CDR3 is TGTGCCAGCAGGGATCACAGTTTGAACACTGAAGCTTTCTTT. Translated, it gives CASRDHSLNTEAFF.

The rearrangement uses TRBV6-4 and TRBJ1-1; the match to TRBD1 covers 7 bases. Losses at the gene ends were 2 bases for V and 4 bases for J; bases not matched to a gene: 4. This CDR3 has 14 amino acids. Germline CDR1 is MRHNA and CDR2 is SNTAGT. In DNA form, the CDR3 reads TGTGCCAGCAGTGACCGCGACAGGGCCACTGAAGCTTTCTTT. It codes for CASSDRDRATEAFF.

J is TRBJ2-6 and V is TRBV6-1, with D perhaps matching TRBD2 (5 bases). The CDR3 covers 14 residues. V lost 0 bases and J lost 7, with 7 bases in between. Germline assignment: CDR1 MNHNS and CDR2 SASEGT. Here the CDR3 DNA reads TGTGCCAGCAGTGAAGCGCGGGCAGCCAACGTCCTGACTTTC. It is translated as CASSEARAANVLTF.

V and J are TRBV6-2 or TRBV6-3 and TRBJ2-1, with 10 bases matching TRBD2. From germline, CDR1 is MNHEY and CDR2 SVGEGT. The CDR3 spans 13 residues. The V segment lost 5 bases and the J segment 8 bases; nucleotides outside the gene matches: 3. CDR3 coding DNA: TGTGCCAGCAGTAGCGGGAGGGCCGATGAGCAGTTCTTC. This codes for CASSSGRADEQFF.

The chain carries TRBV19 and TRBJ1-5; D is ambiguous. Germline V gives CDR1 LNHDA, CDR2 SQIVND (reference sequence). Deletions cut 3 bases from V and 0 bases from J, with 6 bases between. The CDR3 is made up of 14 amino acids. The CDR3 nucleotides read TGTGCCAGTAGTATCAGTTCTAGCAATCAGCCCCAGCATTTT. It yields the protein CASSISSSNQPQHF.

The chain has TRBV4-2 and TRBJ2-1; 11 positions match TRBD2. Germline lookup yields CDR1 LGHNA and CDR2 YNFKEQ. J lost 3 bases, V lost 6 bases, and 4 bases had no gene match. CDR3 size: 15 residues. CDR3 in DNA: TGTGCCAGCAGGAAGGGACTAGCGGACTACAATGAGCAGTTCTTC. Translating gives CASRKGLADYNEQFF.

The chain links TRBV5-1 to TRBJ1-2, with D uncertain. CDR3 size: 15 residues. Trimming left V 1 base short and J 4 bases short, with 14 bases between. Germline V gene sequence: CDR1 SGHRS, CDR2 YFSETQ. The CDR3 reads CASSLSGTLPYGYTF. Here the CDR3 DNA reads TGCGCCAGCAGCTTGTCCGGCACACTACCCTATGGCTACACCTTC.

This clone showed up just a few times. This chain joins TRBV7-8 and TRBJ1-1, with D possibly being TRBD1 (5 bases). The CDR3 extends over 15 amino acids. Germline V gene sequence: CDR1 SGHVS, CDR2 FQNEAQ. Trimming removed 6 bases from V and 3 bases from J, with 17 bases in between. The DNA for the CDR3 is TGTGCCAGCAGATCTAGTCAGGGCAGCTACACTGAAGCTTTCTTT. This translates into CASRSSQGSYTEAFF.

The gene calls are TRBV6-5 and TRBJ2-6, with D possibly being TRBD1 (5 bases). V was clipped by 7 bases and J by 0 bases, with 10 bases between them. Germline V gene data show CDR1 as MNHEY and CDR2 as SVGAGI. This CDR3 contains 15 residues. For the CDR3, the DNA is TGTGCCAGCACCAGGGATCCCTCTGGGGCCAACGTCCTGACTTTC. This codes for CASTRDPSGANVLTF.